The TCR beta chain under discussion was sequenced for a study of cytomegalovirus exposure and HLA in healthy donors. Study background: Drawn from HLA-typed donors, about 85 million unique TCRs were held in an early data release.

Trimming cost V 5 bases and J 1 base, with 17 bases left between them. This CDR3 region has 16 residues. Germline CDR1 and CDR2: SGHAT and FQNNGV. Primers for the PCR totalled 60 Vbeta and 13 Jbeta. TCRdb's copy holds only in-frame clones and misses some; the assay was immunoSEQ multiplex PCR. The table includes approximately 52,000 clones, 77% detected once. This sequence was found in a female donor in good health and CMV-seronegative. This chain uses TRBV11-2 with TRBJ1-1; D is unclear. Sequenced sample: PBMCs. The CDR3 DNA is TGTGCCAGCAGCGCCCGTGGAGGAGCGGGGAACACTGAAGCTTTCTTT. Translated, it gives CASSARGGAGNTEAFF.